These 21 T cell receptor beta chains originate from one sample sequenced in a study of tumor-infiltrating lymphocytes in localized non-small cell lung cancer. TCRdb keeps only in-frame clones here, not all; method: immunoSEQ multiplex PCR. The sample consists of some 30,000 clones, approximately 85% of them appearing once. Sequenced sample: lung tumor tissue. The source is a human donor with non-small cell lung cancer.

The rearrangement links TRBV6-4 to TRBJ2-2; no clear D. V was shortened by 5 bases and J by 4 bases, with 11 bases between the two germline ends. The CDR3 extends over 14 amino acids. Germline CDR1 reads MRHNA; CDR2 reads SNTAGT. CDR3 residues: CASSTTWGTGELFF. CDR3 nucleotides: TGTGCCAGCAGTACTACCTGGGGCACCGGGGAGCTGTTTTTT.

This chain joins TRBV18 and TRBJ1-6; D remains ambiguous. V was trimmed by 3 bases and J by 5 bases, leaving 8 bases between them. Germline CDR1 and CDR2: KGHSH and LQKENI. This CDR3 region has 14 residues. The DNA of the CDR3 is TGTGCCAGCTCACCGAACGGAGATAATTCACCCCTCCACTTT. This translates into CASSPNGDNSPLHF.

The V and J genes are TRBV30 and TRBJ2-3; D might be TRBD2 (6 bases). Germline V gene data show CDR1 as GTSNPN and CDR2 as SVGIG (reference sequence). CDR3 length: 14 amino acids. V was pared by 0 bases and J by 5 bases, with 12 bases between. CDR3 sequence reads: CAWSVGAGLDTQYF. CDR3 bases: TGTGCCTGGAGTGTAGGGGCGGGGCTAGATACGCAGTATTTT. The full variable domain, its missing parts supplied by reference TRBV30 and TRBJ2-3, is SQTIHQWPATLVQPVGSPLSLECTVEGTSNPNLYWYRQAAGRGLQLLFYSVGIGQISSEVPQNLSASRPQDRQFILSSKKLLLSDSGFYLCAWSVGAGLDTQYFGPGTRLTVL.

The CDR3 DNA follows: TGCGCCAGCAGCACCAGCGGGCAGGGCTCCTATAATTCACCCCTCCACTTT. Translation gives CASSTSGQGSYNSPLHF. The chain uses TRBV5-1 and TRBJ1-6; tentatively, D is TRBD1 (5 bases). The length of the CDR3 is 17 residues. Germline V gene sequence: CDR1 SGHRS, CDR2 YFSETQ. Trimming stripped 4 bases from V and 0 bases from J, with 14 bases between.

The chain links TRBV30 to TRBJ1-4; possibly TRBD1 for D (6 bases). CDR3 length equals 13 residues. Trimming removed 4 bases at V and 8 bases at J, with 14 bases between. CDR1 and CDR2 (germline): GTSNPN, SVGIG (reference sequence). This CDR3 reads CAWNSRGREKLFF. Here the CDR3 DNA reads TGTGCCTGGAATAGTAGGGGGAGGGAAAAACTGTTTTTT.

V and J are TRBV7-2 and TRBJ2-7, with D maybe TRBD2 (5 bases). The CDR3 is 13 amino acids. V was shortened by 1 base and J by 7 bases, with 11 bases between the two germline ends. Germline loops: CDR1 SGHTA, CDR2 FQGNSA. The CDR3 loop is CASSLVSGGEQYF. The CDR3 nucleotides read TGTGCCAGCAGCTTAGTGTCAGGAGGTGAGCAGTACTTC.

The V call is TRBV2, the J call TRBJ2-2; D uncertain. CDR1 and CDR2 (germline): SNHLY, FYNNEI. V was cut by 4 bases and J by 0 bases, with 6 bases left in between. This CDR3 has 14 amino acids. CDR3 loop: CASSGGSNTGELFF. The CDR3 nucleotides read TGTGCCAGCAGTGGTGGGTCGAACACCGGGGAGCTGTTTTTT. Supplemented by reference TRBV2 and TRBJ2-2, the full variable domain reads EPEVTQTPSHQVTQMGQEVILRCVPISNHLYFYWYRQILGQKVEFLVSFYNNEISEKSEIFDDQFSVERPDGSNFTLKIRSTKLEDSAMYFCASSGGSNTGELFFGEGSRLTVL.

This rearrangement joins TRBV19 to TRBJ2-7, with 8 bases matching TRBD1. The CDR3 runs 15 residues. From germline, CDR1 is LNHDA and CDR2 SQIVND (reference sequence). With 6 bases clipped from V and 1 base from J, the junction kept 8 bases outside the gene matches. CDR3 residues: CASSFPGQGSYEQYF. The CDR3 bases are TGTGCCAGTAGCTTTCCTGGACAGGGTTCCTACGAGCAGTACTTC.

This rearrangement joins TRBV18 to TRBJ1-1, with a possible D match to TRBD1 (5 bases). CDR1 is KGHSH and CDR2 is LQKENI in the germline V gene. This CDR3 has 14 residues. V shed 8 bases and J shed 7 bases, with 20 bases lying between them. As DNA, the CDR3 is TGTGCCAGCGTAATCAATACAGGCGCTGATGAAGCTTTCTTT. As protein: CASVINTGADEAFF.

The V and J genes are TRBV6-6 and TRBJ2-7; no reliable D call. CDR1 and CDR2 from the germline V gene are MNHNY and SVGAGI (reference sequence). The V end lost 0 bases, the J end lost 4 bases, and 4 bases lay between the germline ends. CDR3 length: 12 residues. CDR3 bases: TGTGCCAGCAGTTACTCGAAGTACGAGCAGTACTTC. This gives the protein CASSYSKYEQYF.

V usage is TRBV4-3 and J usage is TRBJ2-2; possibly TRBD2 for D (6 bases). Germline CDR1 LGHNA, CDR2 YSLEER. The CDR3 covers 15 residues. Trimming cost V 1 base and J 3 bases, with 9 bases left between them. CDR3 DNA: TGCGCCAGCAGCCAAGTACAGCGGGACACCGGGGAGCTGTTTTTT. This codes for CASSQVQRDTGELFF.

This clone was detected once. The chain combines TRBV18 with TRBJ1-5, with D unresolved. V lost 1 base and J lost 0, with 10 bases in between. This CDR3 has 16 amino acids. CDR1 is KGHSH, CDR2 LQKENI, per germline. For the CDR3, the DNA is TGTGCCAGCTCACCACAGGGCGGCAGTAGCAATCAGCCCCAGCATTTT. It specifies CASSPQGGSSNQPQHF.

This clone was seen once. The rearrangement uses TRBV2 and TRBJ1-4, with D unclear. Trimming cost V 5 bases and J 0 bases, with 7 bases left between them. There are 14 residues in the CDR3. The germline V gene encodes CDR1 SNHLY and CDR2 FYNNEI. The CDR3 sequence is CASSTFTTNEKLFF. The CDR3 DNA follows: TGTGCCAGCAGTACCTTTACAACTAATGAAAAACTGTTTTTT.

This rearrangement joins TRBV11-1 to TRBJ1-2; tentatively, D is TRBD1 (6 bases). The CDR3 is 15 residues long. Germline CDR1 reads SGHAT; CDR2 reads FQDESV (reference sequence). The V end was cut by 4 bases, the J end by 4 bases, with 16 bases between. The CDR3 spells CASSSAQGSTYGYTF. DNA for the CDR3: TGTGCCAGCAGCTCAGCACAGGGTTCGACCTATGGCTACACCTTC.

The genes are TRBV19 and TRBJ1-5; D is perhaps TRBD1 (5 bases). The CDR3 sequence is 16 residues long. V was cut by 6 bases and J by 4 bases, with 19 bases left in between. CDR1 and CDR2 from the germline V gene are LNHDA and SQIVND (reference sequence). The CDR3 sequence is CASSFWFVGENQPQHF. The CDR3 nucleotides are TGTGCCAGTAGCTTCTGGTTCGTAGGGGAGAATCAGCCCCAGCATTTT.

The chain employs TRBV9 and TRBJ2-1, with 12 positions matching TRBD1. This CDR3 has 16 amino acids. Germline CDR1 is SGDLS and CDR2 is YYNGEE. V was pared by 0 bases and J by 6 bases, with 4 bases of the junction left unmatched. The CDR3 DNA reads as TGTGCCAGCAGCGTAGGCGGGACAGGGGGCGTCAATGAGCAGTTCTTC. It yields the protein CASSVGGTGGVNEQFF.

V usage is TRBV5-4 and J usage is TRBJ1-2; TRBD1 aligns across 11 bases. The CDR3 has 17 amino acids. From germline, CDR1 is SGHNT and CDR2 YYREEE (reference sequence). Trimming cost V 5 bases and J 2 bases; bases outside gene matches: 11. The CDR3 spells CASRLDRGRRINYGYTF. CDR3 DNA sequence: TGTGCCAGCAGACTGGACAGGGGGCGACGAATCAACTATGGCTACACCTTC. The full variable domain, in which reference TRBV5-4 and TRBJ1-2 provide the parts outside the CDR3, is ETGVTQSPTHLIKTRGQQVTLRCSSQSGHNTVSWYQQALGQGPQFIFQYYREEENGRGNFPPRFSGLQFPNYSSELNVNALELDDSALYLCASRLDRGRRINYGYTFGSGTRLTVV.

The rearrangement links TRBV2 to TRBJ2-7; D not resolved. This CDR3 spans 14 amino acids. Germline V lookup: CDR1 SNHLY, CDR2 FYNNEI. The V and J ends lost 7 bases and 2 bases respectively, with 15 bases between them. CDR3 sequence reads: CASTTEGLTYEQYF. The CDR3 bases are TGTGCCAGCACTACAGAAGGGCTGACCTACGAGCAGTACTTC.

CDR3 protein: CASRSQETQYF. The CDR3, as DNA: TGTGCCAGCAGGTCCCAAGAGACCCAGTACTTC. The chain combines TRBV27 with TRBJ2-5; D not certain. V was clipped by 6 bases and J by 1 base, with 3 bases between them. The CDR3 runs 11 residues. Germline CDR1 reads MNHEY; CDR2 reads SMNVEV (reference sequence).

This clone was seen only a few times. The chain has TRBV11-2 and TRBJ2-3, with 13 bases matching TRBD2. Trimming removed 5 bases from V and 6 bases from J; junction bases left unmatched: 8. In germline, CDR1 is SGHAT, CDR2 FQNNGV. The CDR3 is 16 amino acids. The CDR3, as DNA: TGTGCCAGCAGCATGGGACTAGCGGGGAGCGGGGATACGCAGTATTTT. Its translation is CASSMGLAGSGDTQYF.

The rearrangement links TRBV6-5 to TRBJ1-3, with TRBD1 matching over 7 bases. CDR1 is MNHEY, CDR2 SVGAGI, per germline. J gave up 2 bases and V 10 bases, and 8 bases lay outside the gene matches. The CDR3 runs 14 residues. The DNA for the CDR3 is TGTGCCACCTCCCCGGGACAGCCTGGAAACACCATATATTTT. Protein product: CATSPGQPGNTIYF.